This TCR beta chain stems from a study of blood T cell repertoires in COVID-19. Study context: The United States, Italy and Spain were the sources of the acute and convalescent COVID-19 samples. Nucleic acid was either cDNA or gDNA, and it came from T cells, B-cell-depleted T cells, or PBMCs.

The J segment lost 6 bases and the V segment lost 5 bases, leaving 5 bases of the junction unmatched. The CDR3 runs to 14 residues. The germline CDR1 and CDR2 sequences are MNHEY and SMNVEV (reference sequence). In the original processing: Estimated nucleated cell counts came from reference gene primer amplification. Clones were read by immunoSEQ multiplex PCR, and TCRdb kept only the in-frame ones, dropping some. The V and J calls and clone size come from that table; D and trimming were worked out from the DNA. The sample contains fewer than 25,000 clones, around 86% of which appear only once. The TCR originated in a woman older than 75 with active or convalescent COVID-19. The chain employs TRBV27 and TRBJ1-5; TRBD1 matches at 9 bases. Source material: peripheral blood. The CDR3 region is CASSNRGHGQPQHF. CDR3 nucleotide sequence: TGTGCCAGCAGTAACAGGGGGCACGGTCAGCCCCAGCATTTT.